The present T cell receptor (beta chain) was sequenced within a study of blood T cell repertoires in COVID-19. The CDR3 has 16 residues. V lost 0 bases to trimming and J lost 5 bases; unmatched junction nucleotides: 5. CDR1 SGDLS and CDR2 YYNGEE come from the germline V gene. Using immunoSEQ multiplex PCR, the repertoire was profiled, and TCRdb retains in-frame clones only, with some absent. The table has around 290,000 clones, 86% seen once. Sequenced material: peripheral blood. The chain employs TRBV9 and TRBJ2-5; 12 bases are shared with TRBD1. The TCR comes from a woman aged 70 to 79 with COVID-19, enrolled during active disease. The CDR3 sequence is CASSVGGTGGYETQYF. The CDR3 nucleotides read TGTGCCAGCAGCGTAGGCGGGACAGGGGGCTATGAGACCCAGTACTTC.